The T cell receptor (beta chain) described here comes from a study of cytomegalovirus exposure and HLA in healthy donors (dated by TCRdb to 2016 to 2017). Study-level background: An earlier analysis of a few hundred of the donors reported 276 Gb of sequence data and 100 million to 120 million unique TCR beta sequences obtained from some 200 million T cells. In a later genetic analysis, genome-wide SNP genotypes for 398 of the 666 donors were used, and that subset was treated as a discovery cohort. In a later analysis, previously published TCR beta repertoires from about 670 donors were re-analyzed and high-resolution HLA genotyping was added so that TCR occurrence patterns could be studied. Using immunosequencing, the study profiled T cell repertoires from 666 subjects and related those repertoires to cytomegalovirus serostatus. Every repertoire in the discovery cohort had been generated on one and the same sequencing platform. The genetic ancestry cluster associated with self-reported Caucasian donors included roughly four fifths of the roughly 410 genotyped donors. To predict cytomegalovirus infection status, the study combined high-throughput TCR immunosequencing, statistical association of individual TCRs with disease status, and machine learning. The study aimed to test whether cataloging public T cell receptors could reveal signatures of past pathogen exposure. Among about 400 genotyped donors of the cohort, an average of roughly 230,000 unique TCR beta nucleotide sequences was sequenced per donor, of which about 18% were non-productive. Because of strong linkage in the cohort, five DR-DQ haplotypes were treated as single units for association and clustering. The number of donors typed differed by locus, with roughly 629-640 for A, B, C, DRB1 and DQB1, around 560 for DQA1, 600 to 610 for DPA1, and some 440 for DPB1. Rather than using new phenotypic data, the later analysis identified candidate immune exposures from TCR beta sequences and from how often those sequences occurred across donors. Approximately 310 gigabases of sequencing data and tens of millions of unique TCR sequences were included in an early release covering under 650 HLA-typed donors. Donor age, sex, ethnicity and CMV serostatus were compiled alongside the repertoire data. In an earlier analysis of 587 of the donors, high-throughput TCR beta sequencing was used to judge whether each TCR beta V gene segment behaved as functional or pseudogenic. Both class I and class II loci were covered by HLA typing, at four-digit resolution. In addition to the first cohort of about 650 subjects, a separate validation cohort of approximately 130 different subjects was used.

For this clone: Its target antigen remains unknown. No per-base quality is available; no much larger clone lies one base away.

Study-wide findings and limitations: The classifier was reported to diagnose cytomegalovirus status with high specificity and sensitivity in both the original and validation cohorts. In vitro tests confirmed that a few of the cytomegalovirus-associated TCR beta chains recognize cytomegalovirus antigens. Specific HLA alleles were associated with 15,000 to 20,000 TCR beta sequences at a false discovery rate of 0.05 in a later analysis. A cluster of highly shared sequence variants was judged likely to be a technical artifact of the sequencing pipeline. An earlier analysis of approximately 600 of the donors showed that most TCR beta V segments appeared in productive rearrangements either about 87% or about 30% of the time, which broadly matched IMGT annotations. CMV serostatus was the only immune exposure information available for the cohort. Presence/absence analyses assumed roughly uniform sequencing depth across donors, an assumption that may not hold. A further reported finding was that TCR beta sequences accurately predicted the HLA-A and HLA-B alleles for most subjects in the first cohort. The study gave a list of under 200 TCR beta chains associated with cytomegalovirus. Several of the top co-occurrence clusters appeared to be linked to parvovirus B19, influenza, CMV and Epstein-Barr virus, according to a later analysis. Approximately 18 rarely observed V segments, including chromosome 9 orphons, were excluded from the earlier analysis of approximately 500 of the donors because counts were too low. Because some donors lacked HLA typing at each locus, the association tests relied only on the typed subset. This cohort had only TCR beta chains sequenced, and the lack of alpha or paired-chain data limited which features could be detected. In a later genetic analysis, fewer N-insertions in productive TCRs were reported among donors in an Asian-associated ancestry cluster than the approximately 670-donor mean. A later analysis found that HLA-associated TCR beta chains were more clonally expanded and had lower generation probabilities than equally common non-associated chains. It was suggested by the authors that the approach could potentially be generalized to other disease states and immunological phenotypes. Linkage disequilibrium might explain the correlated functional status among segregating V segments, but an unknown experimental factor could not be ruled out. Most TCR sequences were seen in very few donors, while some public TCRs were found in many individuals. An association between a missense DCLRE1C variant and V-gene and J-gene trimming of TCR beta chains was found in a later genetic analysis and replicated in an independent cohort. In a later analysis, the rate of TCR association differed among HLA loci, with DRB1 alleles having the most associated TCRs and HLA-C alleles having the fewest. In a later analysis, most CMV-associated TCR beta chains were found to appear HLA-restricted, with HLA associations seemingly driven largely by CMV exposure. Strong co-occurrence of HLA alleles, especially DR and DQ, made assigning TCR associations to individual alleles difficult.

In total, around 600 healthy bone marrow donors made up the cohort. At the time of sampling, every cohort member was nominally healthy, though immune exposures that went unrecorded were likely present. The donor was CMV seropositive and was included in the group of 250 to 300 seropositive cohort members. Each donor provided a peripheral blood sample, and peripheral blood mononuclear cells were used for TCR beta sequencing. Genomic DNA extraction from the blood cell samples was performed with the Qiagen DNeasy Blood Extraction Kit. The library was generated by the immunoSEQ multiplex PCR assay. For the multiplex PCR, a mixture combining 60 forward primers for TCR Vbeta segments and 13 reverse primers for TCR Jbeta segments was used. The CDR3 region of rearranged TCR beta genes was amplified from genomic DNA with a multiplex PCR assay. The Illumina HiSeq System was used to sequence the amplified TCR beta libraries as 87-base-pair reads. In the original analysis: A later analysis counted about 76 million unique TCR beta chains across the 650 to 800 repertoires, and 9.5 million to 11 million of these chains were shared by at least two donors. A nearest-neighbor algorithm error-corrected the raw reads and collapsed the reads into unique sequences, merging closely related sequences to remove PCR and sequencing errors. To assign V, D and J gene segments, CDR3 sequences were aligned to IMGT reference sequences. Each retained sequence needed at least a six-nucleotide match to both a V gene segment and a J gene segment. A rearrangement was called productive if the CDR3 had no stop codons and remained in frame with V and J, and every other rearrangement was called non-productive. CDR3 was defined by IMGT convention, running from the second conserved V-encoded cysteine to the conserved J-encoded phenylalanine. Sequences without an unambiguous match to a single V gene segment were excluded from the earlier analysis of almost 600 of the donors. An earlier analysis of a few hundred of the donors called V segments functional above 56.7% productive rearrangements and segregating when the between-donor standard deviation exceeded 5%. To diagnose cytomegalovirus status from the catalog of TCR beta chain sequences, a statistical classification framework was built. In a later analysis, V and J genes were assigned by comparing TCR nucleotide sequences against IMGT/GENE-DB human TR gene sequences. A later analysis assigned CDR3 sequences and most-parsimonious VDJ recombination scenarios with the TCRdist pipeline. In a later analysis, each TCR beta chain was defined by its CDR3 amino acid sequence together with its V-gene family, and reads without a unique V-gene family were excluded. In a later analysis, 500 to 700 highly shared, low-generation-probability nucleotide sequences were removed to address suspected cross-contamination and a sequencing artifact. In a later analysis, a clonal expansion index was calculated for each public chain from normalized within-repertoire ranks of inferred template counts. In a later analysis, generation probabilities were computed using a VDJ recombination model fitted to out-of-frame rearrangements, and the results were checked against IGoR. Hypergeometric tests were used in a later analysis to score TCR-TCR, TCR-HLA and TCR-CMV co-occurrence, with a repertoire-size bias correction applied to the TCR pairs. In a later analysis, false discovery rates were estimated by permuting HLA or CMV assignments 20 times. A later analysis grouped co-occurring TCRs with DBSCAN, adding TCRdist sequence similarity when clustering within HLA-allele-positive subsets. Repertoires with fewer than 30,000 or more than 120,000 public chains, plus five repertoires with anomalous nucleotide sharing, were excluded from co-occurrence clustering. The source is immuneACCESS, and TCRdb retained only in-frame sequences with V and J called. Part of the clones is not carried over; for the studies checked, unresolved V genes explain less than half of this, and the remainder is unexplained. The DNA was the basis for D and trimming; V, J and clone size are from that table. The sample table shows about 120,000 clones, and 75% to 90% are seen once. Of the sample, over 15% falls within the top ten clones.

What was sequenced was PBMCs. The TCR sequence derives from a man younger than 30 in good health and CMV-seropositive.

CDR3 loop: CASSAGLLNTEAFF. The DNA sequence is TGTGCCAGCAGTGCAGGGCTATTGAACACTGAAGCTTTCTTT. The rearranged segments are TRBV6-1 and TRBJ1-1; TRBD1 could be the D gene, as 5 bases match. As encoded in the germline V gene, CDR1 is MNHNS while CDR2 is SASEGT. The CDR3 has 14 amino acids, counting the end cysteine and phenylalanine. Of the read, only the CDR3 DNA is kept; its 42 bases are in frame from base 1. V lost 4 bases and J lost 0 bases; the stretch between them is 9 bases long.